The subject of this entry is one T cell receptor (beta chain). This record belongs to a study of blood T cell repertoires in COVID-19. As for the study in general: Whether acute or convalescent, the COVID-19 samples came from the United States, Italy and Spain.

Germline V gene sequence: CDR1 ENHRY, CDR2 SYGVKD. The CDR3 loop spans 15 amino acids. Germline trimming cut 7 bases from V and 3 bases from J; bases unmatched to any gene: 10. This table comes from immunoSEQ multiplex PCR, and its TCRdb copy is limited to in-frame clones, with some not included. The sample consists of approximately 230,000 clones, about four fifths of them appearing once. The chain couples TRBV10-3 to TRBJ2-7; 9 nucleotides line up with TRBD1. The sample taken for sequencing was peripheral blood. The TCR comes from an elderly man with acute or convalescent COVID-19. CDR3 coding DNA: TGTGCCATCAACCGGATGACAGGGGGGAACTACGAGCAGTACTTC. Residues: CAINRMTGGNYEQYF.